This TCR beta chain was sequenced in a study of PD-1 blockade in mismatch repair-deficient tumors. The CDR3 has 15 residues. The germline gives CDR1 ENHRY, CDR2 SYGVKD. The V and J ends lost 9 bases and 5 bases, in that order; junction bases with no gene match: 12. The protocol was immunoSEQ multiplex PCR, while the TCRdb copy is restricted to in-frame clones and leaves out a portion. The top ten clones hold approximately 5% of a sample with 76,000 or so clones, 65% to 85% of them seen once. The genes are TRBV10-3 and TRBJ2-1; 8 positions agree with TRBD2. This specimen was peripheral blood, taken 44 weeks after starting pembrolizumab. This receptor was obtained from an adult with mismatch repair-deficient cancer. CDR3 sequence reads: CAIADGTSYNNEQFF. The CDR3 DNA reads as TGTGCCATTGCGGACGGGACTAGTTATAACAATGAGCAGTTCTTC.